The present T cell receptor (beta chain) was sequenced within a study of T cells in Graves' hyperthyroidism and ophthalmopathy (dated 2019 in TCRdb). At the level of the whole study: Peripheral blood samples were taken at initial diagnosis, before any treatment was given. After blood sampling, hyperthyroidism patients were treated with methimazole at a starting dose of 30 mg daily, and ophthalmopathy patients were treated with high-dose intravenous methylprednisolone. To identify TCR V-J signatures that set the groups apart, the researchers used a discovery cohort of about a hundred patients, made up of approximately 43 with Graves' ophthalmopathy and some 55 with stable Graves' hyperthyroidism. An independent validation cohort of around 19 hyperthyroidism patients and about 15 patients who later progressed to ophthalmopathy tested prospective prediction of ophthalmopathy. The study also compared thyroid tissue and blood T-cell repertoires from roughly six Graves' hyperthyroidism patients. TCR Vbeta CDR3 sequencing of 135 peripheral blood samples (over 40 ophthalmopathy, roughly 74 hyperthyroidism and roughly 17 progressor patients) is reported in the paper. The 95 to 100 discovery patients were randomly split 7:3 into training and test sets. Results and caveats for the whole study, not just this receptor: Sample size was not statistically predetermined, and blinding of investigators to group allocation was not performed. Ophthalmopathy was separated from stable hyperthyroidism by a 13 V-J signature model, with approximately 89% sensitivity and around 81% specificity obtained in cross-validation and 80%/75% obtained in testing. During validation, the model predicted progression to ophthalmopathy a median of approximately six months ahead of onset, with 70.59% sensitivity and around 73% specificity. Most expanded thyroid clonotypes (frequency above 0.001) were also detected in blood, suggesting blood repertoires may reflect thyroid immune responses.

In the ophthalmopathy patients, disease was moderately to severely active, with a Clinical Activity Score of 3 or more, a NOSPECS grade of 4 or more, and a duration of less than 3 months. Any patient with an uncontrolled infection, another autoimmune disease, pregnancy or lactation was excluded. Diagnoses relied on clinical symptoms, serum thyroxine and TRAb, thyroid ultrasound and orbital computed tomography. PBMCs were isolated from 10 ml of fresh peripheral blood by Ficoll-Paque density gradient centrifugation. Total RNA was extracted using Trizol reagent, and RNA quality was assessed on an Agilent 2100 Bioanalyzer. This clonotype appeared many times. What this receptor recognizes is not known. Qualities for individual bases were not recorded, and no much larger clone is one base off. Amplification of TCR beta CDR3 regions was carried out from RNA transcripts. A first-round RT-PCR of the TCR CDR3 used the HTBI primer set with the Qiagen OneStep RT-PCR kit. Libraries were constructed in a second round of multiplex PCR, after which size selection and purification were carried out. The libraries were sequenced on an Illumina HiSeq2000 using paired-end 100 bp reads. As for the original processing: SOAPnuke was used to process the raw data, with reads discarded if the reads contained adapters or uncalled bases, had a mean Phred below 15, or lacked an exact constant-primer or identifier match. High-quality paired reads were merged with COPE v1.2.5, and unique nucleotide sequences were defined as clonotypes. MiTCR v1.1 was used to align the clonotypes against IMGT TRBV, TRBD and TRBJ reference segments. The analysis was restricted to V-J combinations with a frequency above 0.0001, which together covered about 99% of the repertoires. The TCS score was defined as the ratio of F50 (clonal expansion) to E x V (chaos), calculated using BLOSUM62-based TCRdist between CDR3 peptides within each V-J. Welch's t-statistics and random forest reduced 514 V-J features to 13, which were used in a naive Bayes classifier (R e1071). TCRdb applied fastp at Q25 and MiXCR to the public reads, then kept only in-frame beta chains. Entries are consolidated by CDR3 protein sequence, retaining the most common genes and DNA. TCRdb, not the authors, supplied the V and J calls. This sample has fewer than 350,000 distinct CDR3 sequences in its table, and 15% to 20% of those were observed once. Around a sixth of the sample comes from the top ten.

CDR1 and CDR2, looked up from the germline V gene, are SQVTM and ANQGSEA. There are 13 amino acids in the CDR3, from cysteine to phenylalanine inclusive. The retained sequence is limited to the CDR3, 39 bases, with the frame set at the first base. Germline trimming amounts to 6 bases on V and 1 base on J, with 4 as the count of junction bases outside the gene matches. Sequenced: blood. This TCR came from a woman aged 40 to 49 with Graves' ophthalmopathy. The rearrangement combines TRBV29-1 with TRBJ1-1, and TRBD1 matches 8 of the central bases. The CDR3 region: CSVAGQGNTEAFF. The DNA is TGCAGCGTAGCCGGACAGGGGAACACTGAAGCTTTCTTT. Extended through the reference TRBV29-1 and TRBJ1-1 proteins, this CDR3 yields the full variable domain: SAVISQKPSRDICQRGTSLTIQCQVDSQVTMMFWYRQQPGQSLTLIATANQGSEATYESGFVIDKFPISRPNLTFSTLTVSNMSPEDSSIYLCSVAGQGNTEAFFGQGTRLTVV.